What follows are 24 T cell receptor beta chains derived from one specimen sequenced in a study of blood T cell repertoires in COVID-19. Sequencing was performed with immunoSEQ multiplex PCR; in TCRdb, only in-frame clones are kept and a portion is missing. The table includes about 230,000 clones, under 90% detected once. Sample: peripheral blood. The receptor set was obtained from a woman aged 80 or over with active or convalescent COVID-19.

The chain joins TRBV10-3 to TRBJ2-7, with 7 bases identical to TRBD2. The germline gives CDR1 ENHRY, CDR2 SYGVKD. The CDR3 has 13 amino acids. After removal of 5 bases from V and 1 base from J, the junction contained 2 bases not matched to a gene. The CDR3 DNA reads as TGTGCCATCAGTTCTAGCGGTTCCTACGAGCAGTACTTC. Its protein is CAISSSGSYEQYF.

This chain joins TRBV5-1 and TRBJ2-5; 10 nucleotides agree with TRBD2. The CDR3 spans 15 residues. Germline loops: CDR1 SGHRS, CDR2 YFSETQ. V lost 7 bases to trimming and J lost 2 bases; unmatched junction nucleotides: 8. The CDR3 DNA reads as TGCGCCAGCTCAGCAAGCGGGGGGGGGCAAGAGACCCAGTACTTC. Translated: CASSASGGGQETQYF.

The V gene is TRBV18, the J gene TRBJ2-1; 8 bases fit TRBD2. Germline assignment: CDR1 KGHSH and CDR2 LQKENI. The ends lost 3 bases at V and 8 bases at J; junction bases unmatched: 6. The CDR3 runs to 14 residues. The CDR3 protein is CASSPGLGPDEQFF. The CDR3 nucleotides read TGTGCCAGCTCACCGGGACTAGGACCGGATGAGCAGTTCTTC.

The chain's CDR3 is CASLDRDRTYGYTF. The CDR3 DNA is TGTGCCAGCCTCGACAGGGACAGGACCTATGGCTACACCTTC. The rearrangement links TRBV6-5 to TRBJ1-2, with 8 bases aligning to TRBD1. CDR1 and CDR2 from the germline V gene are MNHEY and SVGAGI. The CDR3 contains 14 residues. Trimming cost V 8 bases and J 4 bases; bases outside gene matches: 9.

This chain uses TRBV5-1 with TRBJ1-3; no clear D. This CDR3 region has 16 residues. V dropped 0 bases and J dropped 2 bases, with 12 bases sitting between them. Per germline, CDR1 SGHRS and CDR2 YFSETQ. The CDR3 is CASSLAAVRAGNTIYF. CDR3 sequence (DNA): TGCGCCAGCAGCTTGGCCGCGGTGAGGGCTGGAAACACCATATATTTT.

CDR3 sequence reads: CASSLFGNSGNTIYF. CDR3 DNA: TGCGCCAGCAGCTTGTTCGGGAACTCTGGAAACACCATATATTTT. The genes are TRBV5-1 and TRBJ1-3; unclear D gene. Germline CDR1 is SGHRS and CDR2 is YFSETQ. V lost 1 base and J lost 0, with 8 bases in between. The CDR3 is 15 amino acids.

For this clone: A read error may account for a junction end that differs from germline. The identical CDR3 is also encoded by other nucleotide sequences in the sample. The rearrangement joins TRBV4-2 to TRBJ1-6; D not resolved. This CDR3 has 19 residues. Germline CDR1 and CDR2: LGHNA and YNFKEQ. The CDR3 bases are TGTGCCAGTAGCCAAGATCCGAGGCCGCTCAACTCCTATAATTCACCCCTCCACTTT. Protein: CASSQDPRPLNSYNSPLHF.

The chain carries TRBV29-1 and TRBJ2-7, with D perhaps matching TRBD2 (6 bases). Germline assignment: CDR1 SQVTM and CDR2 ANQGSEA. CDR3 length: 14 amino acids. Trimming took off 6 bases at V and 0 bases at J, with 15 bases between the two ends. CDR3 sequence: CSVQGAGSSYEQYF. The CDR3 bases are TGCAGCGTCCAAGGGGCGGGGTCCTCCTACGAGCAGTACTTC.

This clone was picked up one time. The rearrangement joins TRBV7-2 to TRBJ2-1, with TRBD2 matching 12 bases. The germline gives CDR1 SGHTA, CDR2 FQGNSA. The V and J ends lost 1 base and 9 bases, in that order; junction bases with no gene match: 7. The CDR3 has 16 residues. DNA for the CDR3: TGTGCCAGCAGCTTAGTCCTAGCGGGAGGGATAGGTGAGCAGTTCTTC. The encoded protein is CASSLVLAGGIGEQFF. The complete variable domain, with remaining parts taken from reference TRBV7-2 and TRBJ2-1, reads GAGVSQSPSNKVTEKGKDVELRCDPISGHTALYWYRQSLGQGLEFLIYFQGNSAPDKSGLPSDRFSAERTGGSVSTLTIQRTQQEDSAVYLCASSLVLAGGIGEQFFGPGTRLTVL.

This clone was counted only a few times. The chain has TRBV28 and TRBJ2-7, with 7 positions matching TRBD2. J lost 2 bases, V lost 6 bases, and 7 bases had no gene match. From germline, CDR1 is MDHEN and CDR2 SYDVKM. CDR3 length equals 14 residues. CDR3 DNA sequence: TGTGCCAGCAGAGGGGACGGGAGGCCCTACGAGCAGTACTTC. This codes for CASRGDGRPYEQYF.

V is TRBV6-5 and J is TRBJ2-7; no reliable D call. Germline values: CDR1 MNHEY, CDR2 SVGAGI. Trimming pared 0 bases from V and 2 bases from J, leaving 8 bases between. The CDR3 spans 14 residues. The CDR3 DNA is TGTGCCAGCAGTTACTCCCTAGAAACCTACGAGCAGTACTTC. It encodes CASSYSLETYEQYF.

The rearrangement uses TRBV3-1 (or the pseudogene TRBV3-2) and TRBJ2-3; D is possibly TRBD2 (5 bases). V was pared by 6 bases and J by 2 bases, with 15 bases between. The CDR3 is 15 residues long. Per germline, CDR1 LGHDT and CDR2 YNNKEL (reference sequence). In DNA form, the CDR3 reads TGTGCCAGCAGTCCTGGGGAGCGCCTCACAGATACGCAGTATTTT. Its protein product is CASSPGERLTDTQYF.

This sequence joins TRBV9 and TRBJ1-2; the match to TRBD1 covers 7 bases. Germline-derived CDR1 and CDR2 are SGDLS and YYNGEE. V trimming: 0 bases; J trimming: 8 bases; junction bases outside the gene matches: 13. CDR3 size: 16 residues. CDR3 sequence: CASSVGAGGPQGGYTF. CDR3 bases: TGTGCCAGCAGCGTAGGGGCAGGGGGACCTCAGGGCGGCTACACCTTC. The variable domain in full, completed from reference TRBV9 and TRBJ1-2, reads DSGVTQTPKHLITATGQRVTLRCSPRSGDLSVYWYQQSLDQGLQFLIQYYNGEERAKGNILERFSAQQFPDLHSELNLSSLELGDSALYFCASSVGAGGPQGGYTFGSGTRLTVV.

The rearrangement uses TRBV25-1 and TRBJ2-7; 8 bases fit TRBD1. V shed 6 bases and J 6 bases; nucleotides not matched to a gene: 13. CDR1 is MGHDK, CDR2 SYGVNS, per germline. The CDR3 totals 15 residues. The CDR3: CASRGPGTGPFEQYF. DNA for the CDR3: TGTGCCAGCAGGGGCCCCGGGACAGGACCCTTCGAGCAGTACTTC.

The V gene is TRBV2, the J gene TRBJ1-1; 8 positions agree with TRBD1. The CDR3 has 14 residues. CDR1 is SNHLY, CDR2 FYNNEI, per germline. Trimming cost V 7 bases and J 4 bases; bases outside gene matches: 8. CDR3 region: CASITYRGSTEAFF. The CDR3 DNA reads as TGTGCCAGCATTACTTACAGGGGGAGCACTGAAGCTTTCTTT. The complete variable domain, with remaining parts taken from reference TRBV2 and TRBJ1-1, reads EPEVTQTPSHQVTQMGQEVILRCVPISNHLYFYWYRQILGQKVEFLVSFYNNEISEKSEIFDDQFSVERPDGSNFTLKIRSTKLEDSAMYFCASITYRGSTEAFFGQGTRLTVV.

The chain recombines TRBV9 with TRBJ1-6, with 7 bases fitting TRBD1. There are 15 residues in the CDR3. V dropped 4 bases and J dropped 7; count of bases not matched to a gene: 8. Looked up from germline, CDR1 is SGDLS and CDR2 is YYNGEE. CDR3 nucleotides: TGTGCCAGCAGCCGTCGTACAGGGGAGAATTCACCCCTCCACTTT. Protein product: CASSRRTGENSPLHF.

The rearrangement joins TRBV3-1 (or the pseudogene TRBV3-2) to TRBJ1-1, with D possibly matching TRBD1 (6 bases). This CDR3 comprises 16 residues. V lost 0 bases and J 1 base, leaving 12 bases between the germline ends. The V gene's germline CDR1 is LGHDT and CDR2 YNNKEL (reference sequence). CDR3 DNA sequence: TGTGCCAGCAGCCAAGATCATCAACAGGGGAACACTGAAGCTTTCTTT. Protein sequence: CASSQDHQQGNTEAFF.

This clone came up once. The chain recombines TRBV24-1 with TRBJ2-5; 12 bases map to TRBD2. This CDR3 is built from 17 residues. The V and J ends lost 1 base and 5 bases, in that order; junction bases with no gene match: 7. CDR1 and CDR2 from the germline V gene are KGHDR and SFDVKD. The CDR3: CATSDLIGLAGKETQYF. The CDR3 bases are TGTGCCACCAGTGATTTAATAGGACTAGCGGGAAAGGAGACCCAGTACTTC.

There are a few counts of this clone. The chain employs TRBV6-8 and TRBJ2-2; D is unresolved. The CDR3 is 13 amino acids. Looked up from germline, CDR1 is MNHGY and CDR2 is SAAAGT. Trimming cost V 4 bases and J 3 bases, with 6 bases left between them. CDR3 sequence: CASSFADTGELFF. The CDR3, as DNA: TGTGCCAGCAGTTTTGCGGACACCGGGGAGCTGTTTTTT.

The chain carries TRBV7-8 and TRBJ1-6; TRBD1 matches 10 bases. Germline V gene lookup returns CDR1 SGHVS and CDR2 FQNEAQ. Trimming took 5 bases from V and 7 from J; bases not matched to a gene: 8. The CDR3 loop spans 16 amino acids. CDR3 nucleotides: TGTGCCAGCAGCCATAGGGGGGACAGGGGAAATTCACCCCTCCACTTT. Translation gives CASSHRGDRGNSPLHF. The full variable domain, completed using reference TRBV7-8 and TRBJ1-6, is GAGVSQSPRYKVAKRGQDVALRCDPISGHVSLFWYQQALGQGPEFLTYFQNEAQLDKSGLPSDRFFAERPEGSVSTLKIQRTQQEDSAVYLCASSHRGDRGNSPLHFGNGTRLTVT.

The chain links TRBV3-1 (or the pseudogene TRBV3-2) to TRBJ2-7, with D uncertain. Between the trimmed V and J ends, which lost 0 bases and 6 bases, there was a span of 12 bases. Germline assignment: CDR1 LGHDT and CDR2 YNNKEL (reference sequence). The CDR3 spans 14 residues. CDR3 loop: CASSQDRSESEQYF. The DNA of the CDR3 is TGTGCCAGCAGCCAAGATCGCTCGGAGAGCGAGCAGTACTTC.

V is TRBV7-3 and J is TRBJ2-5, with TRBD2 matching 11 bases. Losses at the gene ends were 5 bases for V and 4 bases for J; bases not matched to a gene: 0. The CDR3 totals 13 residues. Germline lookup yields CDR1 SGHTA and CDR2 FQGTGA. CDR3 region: CASSLAGGETQYF. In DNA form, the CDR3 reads TGTGCCAGCAGCCTAGCGGGAGGAGAGACCCAGTACTTC.

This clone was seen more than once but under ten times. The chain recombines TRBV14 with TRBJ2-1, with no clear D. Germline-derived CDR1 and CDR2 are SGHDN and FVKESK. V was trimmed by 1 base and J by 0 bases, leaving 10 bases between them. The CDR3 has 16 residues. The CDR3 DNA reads TGTGCCAGCAGCCAAGTCCGCGTTAGCTCCTACAATGAGCAGTTCTTC. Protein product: CASSQVRVSSYNEQFF. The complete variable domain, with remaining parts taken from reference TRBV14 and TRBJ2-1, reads EAGVTQFPSHSVIEKGQTVTLRCDPISGHDNLYWYRRVMGKEIKFLLHFVKESKQDESGMPNNRFLAERTGGTYSTLKVQPAELEDSGVYFCASSQVRVSSYNEQFFGPGTRLTVL.

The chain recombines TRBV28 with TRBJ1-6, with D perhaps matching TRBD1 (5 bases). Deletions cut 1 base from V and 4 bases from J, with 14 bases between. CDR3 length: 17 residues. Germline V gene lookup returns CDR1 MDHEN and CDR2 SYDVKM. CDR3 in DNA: TGTGCCAGCAGTTTATTCAGGGATCTTCCATATAATTCACCCCTCCACTTT. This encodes CASSLFRDLPYNSPLHF.